This TCR beta chain was obtained from a study of regulatory T cells in long-lasting Graves disease (dated by TCRdb to about 2021). Some background on the complete study: To count as having persistent Graves' disease, a patient had to have received antithyroid drug treatment for over 5 years with TSH receptor autoantibodies remaining persistently positive. A total of roughly 35 samples underwent TCR sequencing: some 13 from persistent and some 20 from newly diagnosed Graves' disease patients. Peripheral blood TCR sequencing and RNA sequencing compared persistent Graves' disease patients with newly diagnosed Graves' disease patients. Persistent Graves' disease patients in the clinical cohort had taken antithyroid drugs for 9 to 11 years on average. The study was conducted in China and was registered as a clinical trial.

V is cut back by 0 bases and J by 3 bases, with 4 bases in the junction unmatched. In the germline V gene, CDR1 corresponds to SGHTA and CDR2 to FQGNSA. There are 16 amino acids in the CDR3, from cysteine to phenylalanine inclusive. The CDR3 DNA has 48 bases and is translated from base 1. What this sample's time point label stands for: persistent/refractory GD, antithyroid drugs over 5 years with positive TRAb. For both TCR sequencing and RNA sequencing, RNA was extracted from PBMCs using TRIzol. Graves' disease was diagnosed according to American Thyroid Association guidelines. The patients came from an endocrinology department in Xi'an, China. Each patient gave about 10 milliliters of peripheral blood, collected in an EDTA anticoagulant tube. Ficoll Paque Plus density gradient separation was used to isolate PBMCs, and no additional T cell sorting was done. An Agilent 2100 Bioanalyzer and agarose gel were used to assess RNA quality, and a NanoDrop 2000 was used to measure RNA concentration.

The paper as a whole reports these results and caveats: Persistent disease showed preferential use of TRBV28, TRBJ1-2 and TRBJ2-5, whereas newly diagnosed disease favored TRBV20-1 and TRBJ2-1. The small sample size was acknowledged by the authors as a limitation that may reduce accuracy. More public clonotypes were shared among persistent patients (roughly 2,700) than among newly diagnosed patients (roughly 960). Compared with newly diagnosed patients, persistent Graves' disease patients had lower TCR Shannon entropy and fewer highly expanded clones, which suggests clonal expansion. Peripheral blood alone was examined, since thyroid tissue, which constituted the primary lesion, could not be accessed. Only the TCR beta chain was sequenced and analyzed.

Comments on this clonotype: What antigen it recognizes has not been identified. The record has no base qualities; no much larger clone is one base away.

Receptors were amplified or captured by multiplex PCR. For sequencing, an Illumina HiSeq 4000 was employed. CDR3 regions were amplified by Arm-PCR with iRepertoire HTBI primers to construct TCR beta libraries. PCR products were gel purified before sequencing. In the paper's pipeline: Across samples, 62 TRBV and 13 to 15 TRBJ segments were identified and used for gene usage analysis of CDR3 amino acid clonotypes. COPE and FqMerger were used to merge the filtered high-quality paired reads into contigs. Contigs were aligned with BLAST to IMGT TRBV, TRBD and TRBJ reference genes, and CDR3 was defined per IMGT. Clonotypes above 0.1% frequency were classified as highly expanded clones. Shannon entropy served as the measure of repertoire diversity, while the Gini coefficient captured V-J evenness. Clonotypes shared by more than one individual were considered public. Starting from the raw public reads, TCRdb applied fastp trimming at Q25, assembled clones with MiXCR and retained in-frame beta chains. Rows are unified per CDR3 protein, each entry keeping the most common DNA and genes. The V and J calls reflect TCRdb's pipeline rather than the authors' work. The sample table contains roughly 400,000 distinct CDR3 sequences; only one count was recorded for roughly 20% of them. Clones ranked in the top ten supply around 21% of the sample.

The sequencing here drew on peripheral blood mononuclear cells (PBMCs), taken when the disease was refractory, from a patient treated with antithyroid drugs. This sequence originates from a female donor with Graves disease. The rearranged chain carries TRBV7-2 and TRBJ2-3; 9 nucleotides in the junction match TRBD2. The bases are TGTGCCAGCAGCTTAGCCGGACTAGCGATTACAGATACGCAGTATTTT. It encodes CASSLAGLAITDTQYF. Where the CDR3 stops, the reference TRBV7-2 and TRBJ2-3 genes take over; the full variable domain is GAGVSQSPSNKVTEKGKDVELRCDPISGHTALYWYRQSLGQGLEFLIYFQGNSAPDKSGLPSDRFSAERTGGSVSTLTIQRTQQEDSAVYLCASSLAGLAITDTQYFGPGTRLTVL.